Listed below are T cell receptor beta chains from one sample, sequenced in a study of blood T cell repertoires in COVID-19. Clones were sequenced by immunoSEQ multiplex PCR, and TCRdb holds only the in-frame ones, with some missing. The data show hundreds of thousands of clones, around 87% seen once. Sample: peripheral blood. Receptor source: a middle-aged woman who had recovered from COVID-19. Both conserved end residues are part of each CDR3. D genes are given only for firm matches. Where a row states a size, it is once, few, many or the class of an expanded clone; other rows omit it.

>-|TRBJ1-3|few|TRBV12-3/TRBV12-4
TGTGCCAGCACAATTGGAAACACCATATATTTT
CASTIGNTIYF
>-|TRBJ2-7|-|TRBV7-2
TGTGCCTCACGGGGCAGGGGCGATCTATTCTACGAGCAGTACTTC
CASRGRGDLFYEQYF
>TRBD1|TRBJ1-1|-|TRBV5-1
TGCGCCAGCAGCAGAGGACAGGTTAACACTGAAGCTTTCTTT
CASSRGQVNTEAFF
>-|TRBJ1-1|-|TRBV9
TGTGCCAGCAGCCCTGGCGCGTGGCGGCAGCCCGGAGGCACTGAAGCTTTCTTT
CASSPGAWRQPGGTEAFF
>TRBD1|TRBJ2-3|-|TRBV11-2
TGTGCCAGCAGTCCCCGGGACAGCCCTATTAGCACAGATACGCAGTATTTT
CASSPRDSPISTDTQYF
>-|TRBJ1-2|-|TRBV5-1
TGCGCCAGCAGCCTGGAAAGGAGAGATGGCTACACCTTC
CASSLERRDGYTF
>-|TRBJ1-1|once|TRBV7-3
TGTGCCAGCAGCTTTCGGAGGGCGGCCTATGAAGCTTTCTTT
CASSFRRAAYEAFF
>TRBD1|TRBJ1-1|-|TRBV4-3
TGCGCCAGCAGCCAAACAGGGGGCGGAACTGAAGCTTTCTTT
CASSQTGGGTEAFF
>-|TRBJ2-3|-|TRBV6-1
TGTGCCAGCAGTGAATTTAACTCCTGGGAGTCAGATACGCAGTATTTT
CASSEFNSWESDTQYF
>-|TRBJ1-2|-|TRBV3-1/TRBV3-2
TGTGCCAGCAGTTTCAGGGGCAACTATGGCTACACCTTC
CASSFRGNYGYTF
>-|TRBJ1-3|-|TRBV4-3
TGCGCCAGCAGCCAAGATCTGAGCTCTGGAAACACCATATATTTT
CASSQDLSSGNTIYF
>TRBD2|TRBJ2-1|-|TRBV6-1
TGTGCCAGCAGTGAAACCGGGACTAGGATCTATGAGCAGTTCTTC
CASSETGTRIYEQFF
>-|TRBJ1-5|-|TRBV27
TGTGCCAGCAGTTTCCTAGGGGTGTATCAGCCCCAGCATTTT
CASSFLGVYQPQHF
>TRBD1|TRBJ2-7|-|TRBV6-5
TGTGCCAGCAGCGCAACCGGGACAGGCTCCTACGAGCAGTACTTC
CASSATGTGSYEQYF
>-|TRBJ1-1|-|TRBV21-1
TGTGCCAGCAGCGCGGACAGATTGAACACTGAAGCTTTCTTT
CASSADRLNTEAFF
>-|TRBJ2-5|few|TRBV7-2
TGTGCCAGCAGCTTAGCGGGGGCCCATAAAGAGACCCAGTACTTC
CASSLAGAHKETQYF
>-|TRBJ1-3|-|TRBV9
TGTGCCAGCAGCGTAGGACTCAGCTCTGGAAACACCATATATTTT
CASSVGLSSGNTIYF
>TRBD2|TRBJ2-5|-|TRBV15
TGTGCCACCAGCCCCTGGGTGCGGGGGGCAGAGACCCAGTACTTC
CATSPWVRGAETQYF
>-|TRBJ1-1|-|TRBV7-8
TGTGCCAGCAGTGTGACAGGATTGAACACTGAAGCTTTCTTT
CASSVTGLNTEAFF
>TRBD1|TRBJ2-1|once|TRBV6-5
TGTGCCAGCAGCCAAGGACAGGGTACCTACAATGAGCAGTTCTTC
CASSQGQGTYNEQFF
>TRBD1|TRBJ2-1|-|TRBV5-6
TGTGCCAGCAGCGCGGACAGGGGGCGGACCTACAATGAGCAGTTCTTC
CASSADRGRTYNEQFF
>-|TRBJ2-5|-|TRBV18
TGTGCCAGCTCACCGGTAGCGTCGGAGACCCAGTACTTC
CASSPVASETQYF
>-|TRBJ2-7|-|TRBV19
TGTGCCAGTAGTATCAGGCCCCAATCCGAGCAGTACTTC
CASSIRPQSEQYF
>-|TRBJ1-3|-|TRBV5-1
TGCGCCAGCAGCCTCGCCACAGGGAGTGGAAACACCATATATTTT
CASSLATGSGNTIYF
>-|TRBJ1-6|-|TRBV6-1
TGTGCCAGCAGTGAAGGGTTCCACAGGACCTATAATTCACCCCTCCACTTT
CASSEGFHRTYNSPLHF
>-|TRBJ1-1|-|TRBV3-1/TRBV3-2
TGTGCCAGCAGCCTACAGGGAGATGAAGCTTTCTTT
CASSLQGDEAFF
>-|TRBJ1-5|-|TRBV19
TGTGCCAGTAGTATATCTAGGACACAACTTAGCAATCAGCCCCAGCATTTT
CASSISRTQLSNQPQHF
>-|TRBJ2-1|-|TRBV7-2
TGTGCCAGCAGCTTAGCGCTGAGGATGATCTTCGACAATGAGCAGTTCTTC
CASSLALRMIFDNEQFF
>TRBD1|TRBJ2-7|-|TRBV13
TGTGCCAGCAGCTCGGGACAGTCCTACGAGCAGTACTTC
CASSSGQSYEQYF
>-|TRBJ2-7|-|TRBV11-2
TGTGCCAGCAGCTTAACAGGTCCCTACGAGCAGTACTTC
CASSLTGPYEQYF
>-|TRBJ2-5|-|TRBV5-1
TGCGCCAGCAGCTTGGTTGAGGAGACCCAGTACTTC
CASSLVEETQYF
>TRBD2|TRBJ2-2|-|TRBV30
TGTGCCGGAACTAGCGGTATTAACACCGGGGAGCTGTTTTTT
CAGTSGINTGELFF
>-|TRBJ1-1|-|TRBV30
TGTGCCTGGTCCCCACGCGGGAACACTGAAGCTTTCTTT
CAWSPRGNTEAFF
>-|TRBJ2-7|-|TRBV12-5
TGTGCTAGTGGTTTGCCCACGGGGATGTCCTACGAGCAGTACTTC
CASGLPTGMSYEQYF
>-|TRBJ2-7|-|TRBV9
TGTGCCAGCAGCGTAGTATCCCCCGCGGCGGAGCAGTACTTC
CASSVVSPAAEQYF
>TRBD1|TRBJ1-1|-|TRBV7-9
TGTGCCAGCAGCTCGAACCTGGGGACAGTCACTGAAGCTTTCTTT
CASSSNLGTVTEAFF
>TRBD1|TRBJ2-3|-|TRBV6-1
TGTGCCAGCAGTGAGGGACAGGGGGCAGATACGCAGTATTTT
CASSEGQGADTQYF
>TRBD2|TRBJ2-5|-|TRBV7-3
TGTGCCAGCAGCTTAAAAGGCGGGGGGGCCCAGACCCAGTACTTC
CASSLKGGGAQTQYF
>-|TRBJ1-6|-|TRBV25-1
TGTGCCAGCAGTGAATTAGAGGGAGGTAATTCACCCCTCCACTTT
CASSELEGGNSPLHF
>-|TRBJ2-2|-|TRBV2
TGTGCCAGCAGTGAACTAGAGACTGAGAACACCGGGGAGCTGTTTTTT
CASSELETENTGELFF
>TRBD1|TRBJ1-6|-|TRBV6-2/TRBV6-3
TGTGCCAGCAGTTACACCAGACAGGGTGGCGAATCACCCCTCCACTTT
CASSYTRQGGESPLHF
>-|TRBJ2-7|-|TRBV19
TGTGCCAGTAGCCTGAGACAGGACACCTACGAGCAGTACTTC
CASSLRQDTYEQYF
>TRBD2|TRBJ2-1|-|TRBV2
TGTGCCAGCAGTGGTTTGAGCGGGGGGGGCAATGAGCAGTTCTTC
CASSGLSGGGNEQFF
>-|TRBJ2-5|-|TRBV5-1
TGCGCCAGCACCCACTCGAAAGCTTCGTACCAAGAGACCCAGTACTTC
CASTHSKASYQETQYF
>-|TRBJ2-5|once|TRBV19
TGTGCCAGTAGTACCCCGACAGGTTTGGAGACCCAGTACTTC
CASSTPTGLETQYF
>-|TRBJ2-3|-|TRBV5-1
TGCGCCAGCATAAACAGGGAAACAGATACGCAGTATTTT
CASINRETDTQYF
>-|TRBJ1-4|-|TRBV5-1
TGCGCCAGCAGCCCTGACAACTCTGGAACTAATGAAAAACTGTTTTTT
CASSPDNSGTNEKLFF
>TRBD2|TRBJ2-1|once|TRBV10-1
TGCGCCAGCAGTGAGAAGCCAGCGGGGGCCCACAATGAGCAGTTCTTC
CASSEKPAGAHNEQFF
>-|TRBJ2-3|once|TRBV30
TGTGCCTGGAGTGTCACCTCCAGGAGGGGAGTTGGGACAGATACGCAGTATTTT
CAWSVTSRRGVGTDTQYF
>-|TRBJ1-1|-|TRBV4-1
TGCGCCAGCAGCCAGCCAAGTAAGGGGGTTGGGACTGAAGCTTTCTTT
CASSQPSKGVGTEAFF